The text below deals with one T cell receptor (beta chain). The target of this receptor is not known. Per-nucleotide qualities are absent, and no much larger clonotype sits a single base away. These data are taken from a study of blood T cell repertoires in COVID-19 (dated by TCRdb to the early 2020s). Describing the broader study: Collaborator samples came from the United States, Italy and Spain and covered acute and convalescent phases of COVID-19. The material from the prospective study consisted of cDNA or gDNA derived from T cells, B-cell-depleted T cells, or PBMCs. Deeply sampled blood TCRbeta repertoires from subjects exposed to, actively infected with, or recovered from COVID-19 were included in the dataset. The repertoires were released in a freely available public database intended as a resource for research on the immune response to SARS-CoV-2. The samples were drawn from two sources: the first 160 participants of the ongoing ImmuneRACE study, and 950 to 1,500 subjects contributed by 6 global collaborators. A de-identified subject ID, COVID-19 status, age in years and sex were almost always included in the sample metadata. Where available, HLA class I and class II types were taken from metadata supplied by the sample provider and were not determined by assay-based typing. What the study reported, not specific to this receptor: The amount of clinical and demographic metadata varied by source and participant and was provided uncurated.

Germline trimming amounts to 3 bases on V and 1 base on J, with 1 as the count of junction bases outside the gene matches. From cysteine to phenylalanine, the CDR3 is 15 amino acids long. The sequence is cut down to CDR3 DNA, 45 bases in frame from base 1. Sequences MNHEY (CDR1) and SMNVEV (CDR2) are obtained from the germline V gene (reference sequence). Whole blood was collected in K2EDTA tubes by collaborating institutions according to the institutions' own protocols. For TCRbeta analysis, collaborators shipped samples as frozen whole blood, isolated PBMCs, or DNA extracted from either of those sample types. The immunoSEQ Assay, a bias-controlled multiplex PCR, was used to amplify TCRbeta CDR3 regions from genomic DNA. The study's processing was this. Nucleated cell counts per sample were estimated from amplification of reference gene primers within the assay. To quantify the absolute abundance of each unique TCRbeta CDR3 rearrangement, sequence reads were collapsed and filtered. For each sample, productive Simpson clonality was calculated by taking the square root of Simpson's diversity index across productive rearrangements. The immuneACCESS repertoire file appears here via TCRdb, limited to in-frame rearrangements. These files lack a portion of the clones; in checked studies, under half of the deficit traces to unresolved V genes, and the cause of the others is not known. Clone size and the V and J calls come from that table; the DNA yielded D and trimming. This sample gives 75,000 to 90,000 clones in total; approximately 86% of them show up just once. The top ten hold approximately 5% of the sample.

The origin of this receptor is a man between 45 and 60 years old with active or convalescent COVID-19. This receptor chain uses TRBV27 and TRBJ2-1, and TRBD2 matches 9 of the central bases. Source material: peripheral blood. The DNA sequence is as follows: TGTGCCAGCAGTTTTAGCGGGGGTTCCTACAATGAGCAGTTCTTC. Its translation reads: CASSFSGGSYNEQFF.